One and the same sample provided the 13 T cell receptor beta chains below, sequenced in a study of blood T cell repertoires in COVID-19 (dated by TCRdb to about 2020). Libraries came from the immunoSEQ multiplex PCR assay. As stored in TCRdb, this immuneACCESS dataset retains in-frame rearrangements with V and J assigned. A fraction of the clones does not appear; measured against another copy, unresolved V genes explain less than half of the discrepancy, and the remainder lacks a known reason. For this sample there are fewer than 200,000 clones; about 88% appear just once. The ten most abundant clones make up approximately 6% of the sample. The sequenced material came from peripheral blood. All receptors derive from a man aged 40-55 years with active or convalescent COVID-19.

The chain joins TRBV11-2 to TRBJ2-5; TRBD1 agrees at 7 bases. This CDR3 has 13 residues. Germline V gene data show CDR1 as SGHAT and CDR2 as FQNNGV. Trimming took 2 bases from V and 5 from J; bases not matched to a gene: 2. The CDR3 bases are TGTGCCAGCAGCTTAAGGGGGCGGGAGACCCAGTACTTC. It translates to CASSLRGRETQYF.

The chain carries TRBV10-1 and TRBJ1-5; 7 bases line up with TRBD1. The CDR3 spans 20 residues. V lost 6 bases, J lost 0 bases, and 20 bases stayed unmatched. Germline CDR1 reads WNHNN; CDR2 reads SYGVQD (reference sequence). DNA of the CDR3: TGCGCCAGCAGCCGGCGGCCGGGACAGATTACCTTAAATAGCAATCAGCCCCAGCATTTT. Protein: CASSRRPGQITLNSNQPQHF.

The gene calls are TRBV5-1 and TRBJ2-7; D perhaps matches TRBD1 (6 bases). Germline lookup yields CDR1 SGHRS and CDR2 YFSETQ. There are 13 residues in the CDR3. V was cut by 4 bases and J by 2 bases, with 10 bases left in between. CDR3 bases: TGCGCCAGCAGCCCGGACAGCGCCTACGAGCAGTACTTC. Amino acid sequence: CASSPDSAYEQYF. Based on the CDR3 plus reference TRBV5-1 and TRBJ2-7, the full variable domain is KAGVTQTPRYLIKTRGQQVTLSCSPISGHRSVSWYQQTPGQGLQFLFEYFSETQRNKGNFPGRFSGRQFSNSRSEMNVSTLELGDSALYLCASSPDSAYEQYFGPGTRLTVT.

V usage is TRBV2 and J usage is TRBJ2-4; tentatively, D is TRBD1 (6 bases). The CDR3 length is 16 residues. Per germline, CDR1 SNHLY and CDR2 FYNNEI. Trimming took 5 bases from V and 2 from J, leaving 16 bases between them. The DNA for the CDR3 is TGTGCCAGCAGTATTAAAACAGGGCGAACCAAAAACATTCAGTACTTC. This translates into CASSIKTGRTKNIQYF. Full variable domain (rest looked up from reference TRBV2 and TRBJ2-4): EPEVTQTPSHQVTQMGQEVILRCVPISNHLYFYWYRQILGQKVEFLVSFYNNEISEKSEIFDDQFSVERPDGSNFTLKIRSTKLEDSAMYFCASSIKTGRTKNIQYFGAGTRLSVL.

The CDR3 region is CASSTSDTAVQYF. CDR3 DNA sequence: TGTGCCAGTAGTACGTCGGACACGGCGGTGCAGTACTTC. The chain joins TRBV19 to TRBJ2-7, with D perhaps matching TRBD1 (5 bases). Deletions cut 4 bases from V and 9 bases from J, with 16 bases between. Germline assignment: CDR1 LNHDA and CDR2 SQIVND (reference sequence). This CDR3 is built from 13 residues.

V is TRBV19 and J is TRBJ2-7, with D possibly matching TRBD2 (5 bases). The germline V gene encodes CDR1 LNHDA and CDR2 SQIVND (reference sequence). V lost 2 bases to trimming and J lost 4 bases, with 15 bases between them. This CDR3 contains 15 residues. CDR3 sequence reads: CASSITSLGRYEQYF. The CDR3 DNA sequence: TGTGCCAGTAGTATAACTAGTTTAGGACGTTACGAGCAGTACTTC.

The V call is TRBV6-6, the J call TRBJ1-5, with a tentative D call TRBD1 (6 bases). The V end was cut by 7 bases, the J end by 1 base, with 17 bases between. The CDR3 covers 16 residues. From germline, CDR1 is MNHNY and CDR2 SVGAGI (reference sequence). CDR3 loop: CASTNGGGMSNQPQHF. The CDR3, as DNA: TGTGCCAGCACCAACGGGGGGGGCATGAGCAATCAGCCCCAGCATTTT.

This chain links TRBV4-3 with TRBJ1-5; 7 bases line up with TRBD1. The CDR3 has 13 residues. Losses at the gene ends were 1 base for V and 6 bases for J; bases not matched to a gene: 0. Germline assignment: CDR1 LGHNA and CDR2 YSLEER. CDR3 nucleotide sequence: TGCGCCAGCAGCCAAGGACAGGGTCAGCCCCAGCATTTT. This encodes CASSQGQGQPQHF.

The chain recombines TRBV24-1 with TRBJ2-2; tentative D call: TRBD1 (5 bases). Deletions cut 4 bases from V and 1 base from J, with 12 bases between. This CDR3 is built from 16 residues. Germline values: CDR1 KGHDR, CDR2 SFDVKD. The CDR3 region is CATSDRRQRNTGELFF. The DNA for the CDR3 is TGTGCCACCAGTGACCGAAGACAGAGGAACACCGGGGAGCTGTTTTTT.

CDR3 nucleotides: TGTGCCAGCACCGAAAGGGTGGGGCGGGGGGAGCAGTACTTC. This codes for CASTERVGRGEQYF. This chain uses TRBV6-5 with TRBJ2-7; TRBD2 matches at 7 bases. Losses at the gene ends were 7 bases for V and 7 bases for J; bases not matched to a gene: 13. The CDR3 spans 14 residues. Germline CDR1 reads MNHEY; CDR2 reads SVGAGI.

The CDR3 bases are TGTGCCAGCAGTTCGAGGCGGGAGGGCTCCTACGAGCAGTACTTC. The encoded protein is CASSSRREGSYEQYF. The V gene is TRBV6-2 or TRBV6-3, the J gene TRBJ2-7, with TRBD2 matching over 9 bases. CDR1 and CDR2 (germline): MNHEY, SVGEGT. This CDR3 has 15 residues. V trimming: 4 bases; J trimming: 0 bases; junction bases outside the gene matches: 4.

The V and J genes are TRBV29-1 and TRBJ1-2; D may be TRBD1 (6 bases). This CDR3 is 11 amino acids long. With 3 bases removed from V and 5 bases from J, the gap between germline ends came to 7 bases. Germline CDR1 and CDR2: SQVTM and ANQGSEA. CDR3 residues: CSVDTGYGYTF. In nucleotides, the CDR3 is TGCAGCGTTGACACAGGGTATGGCTACACCTTC.

The chain recombines TRBV14 with TRBJ1-2; perhaps TRBD1 as D (5 bases). From germline, CDR1 is SGHDN and CDR2 FVKESK. CDR3 length: 13 amino acids. Trimming took off 5 bases at V and 5 bases at J, with 12 bases between the two ends. CDR3 bases: TGTGCCAGCAGCAAAGGGGAGGTTTATGGCTACACCTTC. Its protein is CASSKGEVYGYTF. The full variable domain, with the rest looked up from reference TRBV14 and TRBJ1-2, is EAGVTQFPSHSVIEKGQTVTLRCDPISGHDNLYWYRRVMGKEIKFLLHFVKESKQDESGMPNNRFLAERTGGTYSTLKVQPAELEDSGVYFCASSKGEVYGYTFGSGTRLTVV.